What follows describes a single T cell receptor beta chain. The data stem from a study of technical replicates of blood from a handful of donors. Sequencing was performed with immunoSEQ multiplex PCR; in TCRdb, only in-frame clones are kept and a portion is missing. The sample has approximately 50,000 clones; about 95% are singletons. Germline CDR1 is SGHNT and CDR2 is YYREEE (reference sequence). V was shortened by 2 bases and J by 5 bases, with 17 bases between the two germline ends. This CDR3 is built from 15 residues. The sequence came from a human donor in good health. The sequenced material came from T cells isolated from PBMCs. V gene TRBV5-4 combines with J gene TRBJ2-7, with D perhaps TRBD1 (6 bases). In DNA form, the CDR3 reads TGTGCCAGCAGCTTAGACCCGACAGGCGCTGACGAGCAGTACTTC. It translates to CASSLDPTGADEQYF.